A selection of T cell receptor beta chains follows, all from one sample in a study of blood T cell repertoires in COVID-19. The repertoire was sequenced with immunoSEQ multiplex PCR; TCRdb's copy has only in-frame clones and lacks some. In the table there are under 150,000 clones, 80% to 90% of which are singletons. The source material was peripheral blood. These receptors all come from a man older than 75 with active or convalescent COVID-19. CDR3s include the opening cysteine and the closing phenylalanine or tryptophan. Each record gives: V gene, J gene, clone size, D gene, CDR3 DNA, CDR3 protein. The D gene is left open where the match is weak. Size is stated for part of the rows, as once, few or many counts, or as a class when the clone is expanded.

TRBV7-6,TRBJ2-3,.,TRBD2,TGTGCCAGCAGCTTAACGGCGGGGGTTAGCACAGATACGCAGTATTTT,CASSLTAGVSTDTQYF
TRBV19,TRBJ1-1,.,TRBD1,TGTGCCAGTAACTTCGACAGGGCCTTCTTCGTTTTCTTT,CASNFDRAFFVFF
TRBV30,TRBJ2-1,.,TRBD1,TGTGCCTGGAGTGTCGGACAGGGGTTCTACAATGAGCAGTTCTTC,CAWSVGQGFYNEQFF
TRBV3-1/TRBV3-2,TRBJ1-5,.,.,TGTGCCAGCAGCCAAGGAGGGTTCAATCAGCCCCAGCATTTT,CASSQGGFNQPQHF
TRBV29-1,TRBJ2-3,.,TRBD2,TGCAGCGCCTCCGGGACTAGCGGGCCGGATACGCAGTATTTT,CSASGTSGPDTQYF
TRBV30,TRBJ1-2,.,.,TGTGCCTGGAGTGGACAGGAATATGGCTACACCTTC,CAWSGQEYGYTF
TRBV5-1,TRBJ2-5,.,TRBD2,TGCGCCAGCAGCTTGGGGTGGAGCGGGGGGTCCCAAGAGACCCAGTACTTC,CASSLGWSGGSQETQYF
TRBV4-2,TRBJ2-5,.,.,TGTGCCAGCAGCCAAGTCTCGGAAGAGACCCAGTACTTC,CASSQVSEETQYF
TRBV6-1,TRBJ1-2,.,TRBD1,TGTGCCAGCAGTGACGCTACAGGGGGCTCCTATGGCTACACCTTC,CASSDATGGSYGYTF
TRBV29-1,TRBJ1-2,.,TRBD1,TGCAGCGTTGAGGGGGACAGGGTCGGCAGCTATGGCTACACCTTC,CSVEGDRVGSYGYTF
TRBV6-5,TRBJ2-7,.,TRBD1,TGTGCCAGCAGTACCCTGGGACAGCACTACGAGCAGTACTTC,CASSTLGQHYEQYF
TRBV27,TRBJ2-1,.,.,TGTGCCAGCGGAGACAGGGAGCAGTTCTTC,CASGDREQFF
TRBV5-1,TRBJ1-4,.,.,TGCGCCAGCAGCTTTACCGGGGAGGGAGAAAAACTGTTTTTT,CASSFTGEGEKLFF
TRBV27,TRBJ1-2,.,.,TGTGCCAGCATGGAGGGCATGGGGTATGGCTACACCTTC,CASMEGMGYGYTF
TRBV6-5,TRBJ2-5,.,.,TGTGCCAGCAGTAGGACACCCCAAGAGACCCAGTACTTC,CASSRTPQETQYF
TRBV29-1,TRBJ2-7,.,.,TGCAGCGTTCGCGGGCCTGTTTACGAGCAGTACTTC,CSVRGPVYEQYF
TRBV7-9,TRBJ2-7,.,.,TGTGCCAGCAACAGATACGAGTTTCAGGAGCAGTACTTC,CASNRYEFQEQYF
TRBV9,TRBJ1-1,.,.,TGTGCCAGCAGCGTAGGGGGGGACACTGAAGCTTTCTTT,CASSVGGDTEAFF
TRBV7-2,TRBJ1-1,.,TRBD1,TGTGCCAGCAGCGATCCAGGGGGCTGGGCTGAAGCTTTCTTT,CASSDPGGWAEAFF
TRBV12-3/TRBV12-4,TRBJ2-5,.,TRBD1,TGTGCCAGCAGTAGACAGGGTGGGGAGACCCAGTACTTC,CASSRQGGETQYF
TRBV2,TRBJ1-2,.,TRBD1,TGTGCCAGCAAAGGGGACAGCCCTAACTATGGCTACACCTTC,CASKGDSPNYGYTF
TRBV4-2,TRBJ1-3,.,.,TGTGCCAGCAGCCAAGTTATAGGGGGGGCCGGAAACACCATATATTTT,CASSQVIGGAGNTIYF
TRBV6-2/TRBV6-3,TRBJ2-5,few,TRBD2,TGTGCCAGCAGTTACTCGGCTAGCGGGGAAGAGACCCAGTACTTC,CASSYSASGEETQYF
TRBV4-1,TRBJ1-4,.,.,TGCGCCAGCAGCCAGATTTGGCAGGGTAATGAAAAACTGTTTTTT,CASSQIWQGNEKLFF
TRBV2,TRBJ2-7,.,TRBD2,TGTGCCAGCAGTGCGACTAGCGGGGGTAACGAGCAGTACTTC,CASSATSGGNEQYF
TRBV7-3,TRBJ2-5,.,.,TGTGCCAGCAGCTTAAACCCAGGGGAGTGGGAGACCCAGTACTTC,CASSLNPGEWETQYF
TRBV2,TRBJ1-1,.,.,TGTGCCAGCACTCTGGGGCCCAACACTGAAGCTTTCTTT,CASTLGPNTEAFF
TRBV6-6,TRBJ1-6,.,.,TGTGCCAGCAGTCCCTTCGTGGGCTCAGGGGTCCCTTCACCCCTCCACTTT,CASSPFVGSGVPSPLHF
TRBV19,TRBJ1-2,.,.,TGTGCCAGTAGTCCGGGACAAAACTATGGCTACACCTTC,CASSPGQNYGYTF
TRBV5-1,TRBJ2-5,.,.,TGCGCCAGCAGCTTGGTGGGGGCTGGGACCCAGTACTTC,CASSLVGAGTQYF
TRBV7-9,TRBJ1-2,.,TRBD1,TGTGCCAGCAGCTTGGGATTACAGGGGGTAAATGGCTACACCTTC,CASSLGLQGVNGYTF
TRBV27,TRBJ1-6,.,.,TGTGCCAGCAGCCCACAGGACAGTAATAATTCACCCCTCCACTTT,CASSPQDSNNSPLHF
TRBV11-2,TRBJ2-7,.,TRBD2,TGTGCCAGCTTGCGGGGGGACTCCTACGAGCAGTACTTC,CASLRGDSYEQYF
TRBV29-1,TRBJ2-3,.,TRBD1,TGCAGCGTTGAACCAGGGGGCAGTACAGATACGCAGTATTTT,CSVEPGGSTDTQYF
TRBV18,TRBJ2-5,.,.,TGTGCCAGCTCACCAATGGCTAGGGTTCGGTTTAGCGCGGAGACCCAGTACTTC,CASSPMARVRFSAETQYF
TRBV11-2,TRBJ2-3,few,.,TGTGCCAGCAGCTTGGGCCCAGATACGCAGTATTTT,CASSLGPDTQYF
TRBV9,TRBJ2-3,.,.,TGTGCCAGCAGCGTAATGGGCCTACACACAGATACGCAGTATTTT,CASSVMGLHTDTQYF
TRBV10-3,TRBJ2-5,once,TRBD2,TGTGCCACCTACCCGGGACTAGCGGGCCAAGAGACCCAGTACTTC,CATYPGLAGQETQYF
TRBV3-1/TRBV3-2,TRBJ1-2,.,TRBD1,TGTGCCAGCAGCCAAGGGACAGGGAATTTCTATGGCTACACCTTC,CASSQGTGNFYGYTF
TRBV19,TRBJ1-5,.,TRBD1,TGTGCCAGTACCTTGGGACAGGGAAGCAATCAGCCCCAGCATTTT,CASTLGQGSNQPQHF
TRBV5-1,TRBJ2-2,.,TRBD2,TGCGCCAGCAAACCTAGCGGGGCTACGAACACCGGGGAGCTGTTTTTT,CASKPSGATNTGELFF
TRBV6-5,TRBJ1-2,.,.,TGTGCCAGCACCGGACTTTCTAGTGGCTATGGCTACACCTTC,CASTGLSSGYGYTF
TRBV19,TRBJ2-1,.,.,TGTGCCAGTAGTGATCCAGCAGGGGCAGTCTACAATGAGCAGTTCTTC,CASSDPAGAVYNEQFF
TRBV20-1,TRBJ2-1,.,.,TGCAGTGCCCTACAGAATGAGCAGTTCTTC,CSALQNEQFF
TRBV6-1,TRBJ2-1,.,.,TGTGCCAGCAGTGAAGCGGGGGGGCCTTACAATGAGCAGTTCTTC,CASSEAGGPYNEQFF
TRBV7-2,TRBJ2-7,.,.,TGTGCCAGCAGTCGGTTCCCCTACGAGCAGTACTTC,CASSRFPYEQYF
TRBV6-4,TRBJ2-2,.,.,TGTGCCAGCAGTTCCACAGGGACCGGGGAGCTGTTTTTT,CASSSTGTGELFF
TRBV4-1,TRBJ2-5,.,TRBD2,TGCGCCAGCAGCCAGTCTAGCGGGGGCGCAGAGACCCAGTACTTC,CASSQSSGGAETQYF